The subject of this entry is one T cell receptor beta chain. Other nucleotide sequences from this sample produce the same CDR3. Per the germline V gene, CDR1 is SGDLS and CDR2 is YYNGEE. The V gene end was trimmed by 0 bases and the J gene end by 2 bases; junction bases not matched to a gene: 6. The CDR3 spans 17 residues. Some clones are missing from TCRdb's copy, which holds only in-frame ones; the method was immunoSEQ multiplex PCR. The data contain about 92,000 clones, about 80% of them seen just once; the ten biggest clones take up 7% to 9%. The record originates from a study of a mutant IDH1 vaccine in newly diagnosed glioma. This sample's time point: baseline, week 1 (first vaccination visit). Treatment here: pre-vaccination baseline after standard-of-care therapy. Diagnosis in the donors showed new WHO grade 3 or 4 astrocytomas that were IDH1-mutant and ATRX-lost.

The chain joins TRBV9 to TRBJ2-5; 11 bases agree with TRBD2. This sequence was found in a woman between 45 and 65 years old with glioma. The source material was PBMCs, sampled from a glioma patient treated with radiotherapy, temozolomide or both. The CDR3 protein is CASSVGPSGGPQETQYF. The CDR3 DNA sequence: TGTGCCAGCAGCGTAGGTCCTAGCGGGGGGCCTCAAGAGACCCAGTACTTC.